This is a list of T cell receptor beta chains from one sample in a study of shared clonotypes between healthy human individuals. The repertoire was sequenced with immunoSEQ multiplex PCR; TCRdb's copy has only in-frame clones and lacks some. In the table there are about 2.3 million clones, 80% to 95% of which are singletons. Source material: naive CD4+ T cells from PBMCs. All receptors derive from a man between 18 and 35 years old in good health. Some clones in this sample may be carry-over from other donors' samples. Both conserved end residues are part of each CDR3.

V gene	J gene	CDR3 protein
TRBV5-1	TRBJ2-1	CASSLVAEVYNEQFF
TRBV2	TRBJ1-1	CASSERGRQARTEAFF
TRBV4-1	TRBJ2-5	CASSHAGTPQETQYF
TRBV4-3	TRBJ1-5	CASSQDWTGALSNQPQHF
TRBV7-3	TRBJ2-2	CASSPTGTRDITGELFF
TRBV2	TRBJ2-7	CASSYGIPHTYEQYF
TRBV7-9	TRBJ2-7	CASSSAGTSYEQYF
TRBV2	TRBJ1-2	CASSERGEGRGYTF
TRBV6-1	-	CASSTRTGRDEQYF
TRBV5-1	TRBJ2-5	CASSREGAETQYF
TRBV7-3	TRBJ2-5	CASSLSTGSRETQYF
TRBV19	TRBJ2-1	CASRGRPGLAGVGSYNEQFF
TRBV5-1	TRBJ2-7	CASSGGLSAGGSYEQYF
TRBV10-3	TRBJ1-1	CAISESLAVGTEAFF
TRBV29-1	TRBJ1-4	CSVQSSTPLTNEKLFF
TRBV28	TRBJ1-1	CASSSTGGRVGAFF
TRBV27	TRBJ1-1	CASSPRNQKGREAFF
TRBV5-4	TRBJ2-7	CASSVGGVAGAYEQYF
TRBV5-1	TRBJ2-5	CASSLVQGETQYF
TRBV7-6	TRBJ1-2	CASSLILMGGANYGYTF
TRBV6-1	TRBJ1-5	CASTEGAPNQPQHF
TRBV6-6	TRBJ2-7	CASSYSFAGRSYEQYF
TRBV5-1	TRBJ1-5	CASSLEGSNQPQHF
TRBV27	TRBJ2-1	CASATMGRGQGYNEQFF
TRBV28	TRBJ2-5	CASSLVGLAPGGETQYF
TRBV5-1	TRBJ2-5	CASSSGTSGTIQETQYF
TRBV27	TRBJ2-5	CAISVGLAGTQETQYF
TRBV5-4	TRBJ2-7	CASSSGPTYEQYF
TRBV5-1	TRBJ2-2	CASSLATGGAGTGELFF
TRBV27	TRBJ2-5	CASSFRQGETQYF
TRBV7-3	TRBJ2-1	CASSLNRGPTWSSSYNEQFF
TRBV6-5	TRBJ1-5	CASSRTGYNQPQHF
TRBV6-5	TRBJ2-3	CASTKAGQPYGTQYF
TRBV7-9	TRBJ1-2	CASSLGRSVAAYGYTF
TRBV29-1	TRBJ2-3	CSAEQLAGGPPDTQYF
TRBV18	TRBJ1-1	CASSLALGEAFF
TRBV11-2	TRBJ2-7	CASSRQGREQYF
TRBV19	TRBJ2-1	CASSPLPGQRTVGEQFF
TRBV9	TRBJ2-3	CASSVAGGPGTDTQYF
TRBV27	TRBJ1-1	CASSPSTGPGTEAFF
TRBV28	TRBJ1-2	CASSRGGGYTF
TRBV18	TRBJ2-7	CASSPVDSYEQYF
TRBV7-8	TRBJ1-1	CASSLEHGDTEAFF
TRBV2	TRBJ1-3	CASRPLPGQASSSGNTIYF
TRBV5-1	TRBJ2-7	CASTPTALGASYEQYF
TRBV6-1	TRBJ2-7	CASSEGTSGTYEQYF
TRBV5-6	TRBJ2-1	CASSLKERERYEQFF
TRBV7-2	TRBJ2-3	CASSLNHAGTDTQYF
TRBV7-2	TRBJ2-7	CASSPKRTGPITYEQYF
TRBV10-3	TRBJ1-2	CAISESVQYGYTF